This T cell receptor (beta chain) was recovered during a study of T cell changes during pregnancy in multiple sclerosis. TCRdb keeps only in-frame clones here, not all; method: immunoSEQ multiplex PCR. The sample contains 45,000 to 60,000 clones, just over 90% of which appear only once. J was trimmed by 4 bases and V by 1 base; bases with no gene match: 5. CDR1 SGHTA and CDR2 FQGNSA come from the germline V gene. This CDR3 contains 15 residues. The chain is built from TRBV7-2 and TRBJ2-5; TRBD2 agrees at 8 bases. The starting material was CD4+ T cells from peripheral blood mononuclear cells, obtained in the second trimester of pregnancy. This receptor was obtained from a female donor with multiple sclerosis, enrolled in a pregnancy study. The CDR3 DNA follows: TGTGCCAGCAGCTTAGACGGGGGGGCCAGAGAGACCCAGTACTTC. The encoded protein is CASSLDGGARETQYF.